What follows is one TCR beta chain and its context. Its antigen is currently not known. No qualities accompany the bases; no much larger clone lies one base away. The immunoSEQ Assay, a bias-controlled multiplex PCR, was used to amplify TCRbeta CDR3 regions from genomic DNA. The original pipeline was this. The number of nucleated cells in each sample was estimated from the amplification of reference gene primers within the assay. Sequence reads were collapsed and filtered to measure the absolute abundance of every unique TCRbeta CDR3 rearrangement. For each sample, productive Simpson clonality was calculated by taking the square root of Simpson's diversity index across productive rearrangements. The table comes from immuneACCESS by way of TCRdb, which keeps in-frame sequences with V and J called. Part of the clones is missing from these tables; in studies checked, under half for an unresolved V gene and the rest for unknown reasons. D and trimming come from the DNA, and the V and J calls and clone size come from that table. In this sample the table shows about 83,000 clones, roughly 88% of which occur a single time. In total, the top ten clones hold 8% of the sample.

This sample was included in a study of blood T cell repertoires in COVID-19 (dated by TCRdb to the early 2020s). Study-level background: Samples from collaborators originated in the United States, Italy and Spain and spanned both the acute and convalescent phases of COVID-19. Subjects who had been exposed to COVID-19, were actively infected with it, or had recovered from it provided the deeply sampled blood TCRbeta repertoires that made up the dataset. Sample metadata almost always included a de-identified subject ID, COVID-19 status, age in years and sex. Where HLA class I and class II types were available, the types were taken from metadata supplied by the sample provider, not from assay-based typing. The samples were drawn from the first 160 participants of the ongoing ImmuneRACE study and from more than 1,000 subjects provided by 6 global collaborators. The material from the prospective study consisted of cDNA or gDNA derived from T cells, B-cell-depleted T cells, or PBMCs. The repertoires were made available in a free public database intended to serve as a resource for research on the immune response to SARS-CoV-2.

The CDR3 covers 16 residues, taking in both the cysteine and the phenylalanine. Just the 48-base CDR3 DNA is kept, in frame starting at base 1. V is cut by 5 bases and J by 10 bases, and the space between the germline ends is 26 bases. Looking up the germline V gene yields CDR1 MNHEY and CDR2 SVGEGT. The collaborating institutions used their own protocols to collect whole blood in K2EDTA tubes. For TCRbeta analysis, collaborators shipped samples as frozen whole blood, isolated PBMCs, or DNA extracted from either of those sample types. The paper as a whole reports these results and caveats: The quantity of clinical and demographic metadata differed by source and by participant and was supplied without curation.

Material: peripheral blood. The origin of this receptor is a man aged 50 to 60 with active COVID-19. The chain is assembled from TRBV6-2 or TRBV6-3 and TRBJ1-1, with TRBD1 tentatively as D gene (5 bases match). The sequenced DNA: TGTGCCAGCAGTCCAAAGCCGGGACTGGGAGTTTTCGGAGCTTTCTTT. This encodes CASSPKPGLGVFGAFF.